A single sample gave rise to the 19 T cell receptor beta chains below, sequenced in a study of molecular identifiers for immune sequencing clone quantification. TCRdb passed the PCR reads through MiXCR, listing each CDR3 protein once. This sample has some 650,000 distinct CDR3 sequences, with less than 20% found just once. The sample comprised naive CD8+ T cells from blood, with Jurkat cell RNA spiked in. Subset defined: FACS-sorted CD8+CD4-CCR7+CD45RA+ naive T cells. Receptors were obtained from a human donor in good health. Some libraries in this study had Jurkat cell RNA spiked in.

This clonotype was seen ten or more times. V gene TRBV15 combines with J gene TRBJ1-6; a weak D match, TRBD1 (5 bases). The CDR3 is 16 amino acids. From germline, CDR1 is LNHNV and CDR2 YYDKDF (reference sequence). Between the trimmed V and J ends, which lost 0 bases and 7 bases, there was a span of 13 bases. CDR3 DNA: TGTGCCACCAGCAGAGATAAGGGACCCCTCAATTCACCCCTCCACTTT. This sequence encodes CATSRDKGPLNSPLHF.

Comment on this clonotype: A much larger clone sits a single nucleotide away, making a read error possible. V gene TRBV11-3 combines with J gene TRBJ2-2, with D perhaps TRBD2 (6 bases). The germline V gene has CDR1 SGHNT and CDR2 YENEEA. This CDR3 has 17 residues. CDR3 in amino acids: CASSTRDGPGHTGGLFF. Here the CDR3 DNA reads TGTGCCAGCAGCACCCGGGACGGTCCGGGGCACACCGGGGGGCTGTTTTTT.

This clonotype was seen only a few times. This CDR3 is missing its conserved last phenylalanine or tryptophan, likely due to a read error. The chain uses TRBV6-2 or TRBV6-3 and TRBJ2-1, with D possibly called TRBD1 or TRBD2 (6 bases each). Germline values: CDR1 MNHEY, CDR2 SVGEGT. The CDR3 is 16 residues long. The V gene lost 7 bases and the J gene lost 7 bases, with 23 bases spanning the gap. The DNA for the CDR3 is TGTGCCAGCATTTCTACAAGGGGGGCGTCGTTAAATGAGCAGTTCCTC. It specifies CASISTRGASLNEQFL.

This clonotype was counted ten times or more. This chain links TRBV19 with TRBJ1-5, with D possibly matching TRBD1 (5 bases). Between the trimmed V and J ends, which lost 5 bases and 11 bases, there was a span of 10 bases. The CDR3 covers 11 residues. Per the germline V gene, CDR1 is LNHDA and CDR2 is SQIVND (reference sequence). CDR3 nucleotides: TGTGCCAGTAGTGGGGCTTCCTCCCAGCATTTT. As protein: CASSGASSQHF.

The genes are TRBV6-1 and TRBJ2-7; D is uncertain. CDR3 size: 14 residues. Trimming left V 1 base short and J 3 bases short, with 10 bases between. CDR1 MNHNS and CDR2 SASEGT come from the germline V gene. CDR3 region: CASSEVGTHYEQYF. The DNA of the CDR3 is TGTGCCAGCAGTGAAGTAGGCACTCACTACGAGCAGTACTTC.

This clonotype appeared a few times. The chain combines TRBV27 with TRBJ1-5; 11 positions agree with TRBD1. The CDR3 totals 14 residues. V lost 5 bases to trimming and J lost 8 bases; unmatched junction nucleotides: 5. Germline CDR1 and CDR2: MNHEY and SMNVEV (reference sequence). The CDR3 region is CASSPGTGGEPQHF. The CDR3 bases are TGTGCCAGCAGTCCGGGGACAGGGGGGGAGCCCCAGCATTTT.

For this clonotype: Being one base from a much bigger clone, this may be a read error. CDR3 DNA: TGCGCCAGCAGTGAGTCTTACACTAGCACAGATACGCGGTATTTT. Amino acid sequence: CASSESYTSTDTRYF. The chain combines TRBV10-2 with TRBJ2-3; tentatively, D is TRBD2 (6 bases). CDR1 and CDR2 from the germline V gene are WSHSY and SAAADI. This CDR3 comprises 15 residues.

On this clonotype: With a much larger clone just one base away, this may be a read error. J is TRBJ1-2 and V is TRBV7-9, with D unresolved. Trimming cost V 1 base and J 3 bases, with 6 bases left between them. This CDR3 spans 13 amino acids. Per the germline V gene, CDR1 is SEHNR and CDR2 is FQNEAQ (reference sequence). Here the CDR3 reads CASSLVGYYGYTF. The CDR3 coding sequence is TGTGCCAGCAGCTTAGTCGGTTACTATGGCTACACCTTC.

Ten or more counts support this clonotype. The chain employs TRBV3-1 and TRBJ2-6; possible D gene TRBD1, 6 bases. The V end was cut by 4 bases, the J end by 0 bases, with 10 bases between. The germline gives CDR1 LGHDT, CDR2 YNNKEL (reference sequence). The CDR3 is 16 amino acids. This CDR3 is CASSPSTGSGANVLTF. CDR3 in DNA: TGTGCCAGCAGCCCCTCGACAGGCTCTGGGGCCAACGTCCTGACTTTC.

The table lists this clonotype with a few counts. The chain is built from TRBV7-9 and TRBJ2-5; D may be TRBD1 or TRBD2 (5 bases each). Germline loops: CDR1 SEHNR, CDR2 FQNEAQ (reference sequence). V gave up 5 bases and J gave up 2 bases, with 18 bases separating them. The CDR3 spans 16 residues. The CDR3, as DNA: TGTGCCAGCAGCCCCATTGGGACGGAGAGTCAAGAGACCCAGTACTTC. Protein: CASSPIGTESQETQYF.

The V call is TRBV2, the J call TRBJ2-7; 10 positions match TRBD2. The germline CDR1 and CDR2 sequences are SNHLY and FYNNEI. V was pared by 3 bases and J by 6 bases, with 8 bases of the junction left unmatched. The CDR3 extends over 15 amino acids. The chain's CDR3 is CASSEVASGSAEQYF. CDR3 sequence (DNA): TGTGCCAGCAGTGAGGTGGCTAGCGGGAGTGCCGAGCAGTACTTC.

This clonotype showed up many times. The chain is built from TRBV4-1 and TRBJ2-7; 7 positions match TRBD1. Germline V lookup: CDR1 MGHRA, CDR2 YSYEKL. Losses at the gene ends were 1 base for V and 3 bases for J; bases not matched to a gene: 0. This CDR3 has 13 amino acids. The CDR3 DNA follows: TGCGCCAGCAGCCAAGGGACAGGCTACGAGCAGTACTTC. This sequence encodes CASSQGTGYEQYF.

The V call is TRBV19, the J call TRBJ2-7, with D perhaps TRBD2 (5 bases). The V gene lost 4 bases and the J gene lost 4 bases, with 14 bases spanning the gap. The CDR3 spans 14 residues. Germline CDR1 reads LNHDA; CDR2 reads SQIVND (reference sequence). CDR3 sequence reads: CASSSTVGVYEQYF. CDR3 DNA sequence: TGTGCCAGTAGTAGCACAGTGGGAGTTTACGAGCAGTACTTC.

This clonotype showed up many times. The CDR3 nucleotides read TGTGCCAGCAGCTTGGGGCCAGGTGAAGCTTTCTTT. This codes for CASSLGPGEAFF. This chain links TRBV5-6 with TRBJ1-1; D remains unclear. Trimming stripped 0 bases from V and 7 bases from J, with 7 bases between. CDR3 length: 12 residues. The germline V gene has CDR1 SGHDT and CDR2 YYEEEE.

Ten or more counts support this clonotype. The J gene is TRBJ2-3, the V gene TRBV7-9; D unresolved. Germline loops: CDR1 SEHNR, CDR2 FQNEAQ (reference sequence). V was trimmed by 4 bases and J by 0 bases, leaving 14 bases between them. The CDR3 is made up of 16 amino acids. The CDR3 reads CASSSEDRPSTDTQYF. The CDR3 DNA follows: TGTGCCAGCAGCTCCGAGGATCGGCCAAGCACAGATACGCAGTATTTT.

This clonotype came up a few times. The chain combines TRBV5-6 with TRBJ2-7; weak D call: TRBD1 (5 bases). Germline values: CDR1 SGHDT, CDR2 YYEEEE. This CDR3 has 14 residues. V dropped 0 bases and J dropped 3 bases, with 10 bases sitting between them. CDR3 in amino acids: CASSLDRSYYEQYF. In DNA form, the CDR3 reads TGTGCCAGCAGCTTGGACAGGTCATACTACGAGCAGTACTTC.

CDR3 sequence (DNA): TGTGCCAGCAGCCCCAATCTGAGCACCGGGGAGCTGTTTTTT. Encoded protein: CASSPNLSTGELFF. The genes are TRBV7-9 and TRBJ2-2; no reliable D call. The CDR3 runs 14 residues. CDR1 and CDR2 (germline): SEHNR, FQNEAQ (reference sequence). Between the trimmed V and J ends, which lost 5 bases and 4 bases, there was a span of 11 bases.

This clonotype occurred a few times. V usage is TRBV6-1 and J usage is TRBJ2-2; TRBD2 agrees at 7 bases. The CDR3 sequence is 18 residues long. Germline V gene sequence: CDR1 MNHNS, CDR2 SASEGT. The junction had 18 bases not matched to a gene; V was cut back by 8 bases and J by 3 bases. The CDR3 bases are TGTGCCAGCCCGAGCGTAGTGCGGGAGAACGACGACACCGGGGAGCTGTTTTTT. Translated, it gives CASPSVVRENDDTGELFF.

In regard to this clonotype: This may be a read error, as it is one base from a much larger clone. CDR3 region: CAGSQDVAGRDSEQYF. CDR3 nucleotides: TGTGCCGGCAGCCAAGATGTAGCGGGGAGGGACTCCGAGCAGTACTTC. This chain joins TRBV14 and TRBJ2-7; 8 positions match TRBD2. The CDR3 covers 16 residues. Per germline, CDR1 SGHDN and CDR2 FVKESK.